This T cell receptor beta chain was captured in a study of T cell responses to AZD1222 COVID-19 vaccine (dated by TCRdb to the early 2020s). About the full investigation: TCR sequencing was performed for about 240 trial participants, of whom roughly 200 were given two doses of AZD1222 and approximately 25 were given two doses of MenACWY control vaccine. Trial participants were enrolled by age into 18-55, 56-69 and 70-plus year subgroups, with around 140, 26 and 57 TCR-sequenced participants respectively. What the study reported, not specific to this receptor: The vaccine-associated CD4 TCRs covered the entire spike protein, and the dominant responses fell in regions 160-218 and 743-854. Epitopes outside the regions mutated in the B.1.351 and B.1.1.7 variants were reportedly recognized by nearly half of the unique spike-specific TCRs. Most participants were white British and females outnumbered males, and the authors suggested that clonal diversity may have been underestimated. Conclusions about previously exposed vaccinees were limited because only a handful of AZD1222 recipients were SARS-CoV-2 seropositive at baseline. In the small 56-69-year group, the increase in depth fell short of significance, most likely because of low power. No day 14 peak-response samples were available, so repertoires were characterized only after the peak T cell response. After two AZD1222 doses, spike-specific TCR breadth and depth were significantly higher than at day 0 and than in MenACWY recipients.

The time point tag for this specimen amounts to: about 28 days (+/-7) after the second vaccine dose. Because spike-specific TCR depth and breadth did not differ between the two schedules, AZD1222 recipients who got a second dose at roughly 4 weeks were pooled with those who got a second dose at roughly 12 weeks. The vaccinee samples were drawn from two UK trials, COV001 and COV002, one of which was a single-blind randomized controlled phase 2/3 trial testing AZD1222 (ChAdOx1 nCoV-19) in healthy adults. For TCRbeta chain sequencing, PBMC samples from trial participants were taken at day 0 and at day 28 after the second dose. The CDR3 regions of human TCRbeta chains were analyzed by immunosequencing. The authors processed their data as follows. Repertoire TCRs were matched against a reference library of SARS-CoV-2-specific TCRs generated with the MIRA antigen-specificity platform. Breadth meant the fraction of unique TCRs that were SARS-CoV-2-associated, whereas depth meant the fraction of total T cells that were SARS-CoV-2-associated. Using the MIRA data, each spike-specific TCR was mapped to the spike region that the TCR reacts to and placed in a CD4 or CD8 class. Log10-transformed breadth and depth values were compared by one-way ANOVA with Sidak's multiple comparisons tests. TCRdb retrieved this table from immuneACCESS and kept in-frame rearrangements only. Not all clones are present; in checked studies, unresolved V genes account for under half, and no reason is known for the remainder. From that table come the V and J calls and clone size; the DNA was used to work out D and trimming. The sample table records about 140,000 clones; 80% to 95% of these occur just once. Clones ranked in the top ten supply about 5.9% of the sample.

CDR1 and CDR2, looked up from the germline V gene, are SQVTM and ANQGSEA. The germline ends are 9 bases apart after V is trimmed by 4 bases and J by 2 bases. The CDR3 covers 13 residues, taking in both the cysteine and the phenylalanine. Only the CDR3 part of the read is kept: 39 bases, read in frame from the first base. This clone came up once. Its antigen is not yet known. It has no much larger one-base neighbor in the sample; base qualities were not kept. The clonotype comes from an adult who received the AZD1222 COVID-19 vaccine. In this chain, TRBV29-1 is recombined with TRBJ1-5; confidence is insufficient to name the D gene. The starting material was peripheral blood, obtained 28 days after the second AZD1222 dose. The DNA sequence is TGCAGCGTTGCCTCGGGAGGCAATCAGCCCCAGCATTTT. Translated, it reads CSVASGGNQPQHF.